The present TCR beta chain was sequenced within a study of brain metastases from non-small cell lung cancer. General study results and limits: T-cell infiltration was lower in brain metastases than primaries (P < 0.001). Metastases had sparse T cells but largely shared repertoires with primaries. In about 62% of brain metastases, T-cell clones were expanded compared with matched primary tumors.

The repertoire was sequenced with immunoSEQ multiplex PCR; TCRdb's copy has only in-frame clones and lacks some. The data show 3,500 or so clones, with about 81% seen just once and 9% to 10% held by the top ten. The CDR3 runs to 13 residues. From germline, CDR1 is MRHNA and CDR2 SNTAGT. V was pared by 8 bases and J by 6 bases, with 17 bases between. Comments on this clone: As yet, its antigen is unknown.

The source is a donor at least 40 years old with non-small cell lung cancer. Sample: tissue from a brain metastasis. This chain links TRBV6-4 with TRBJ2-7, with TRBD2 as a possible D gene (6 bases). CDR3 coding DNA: TGTGCCAGCTCTAGGGACTTTCTTGGCGAGCAGTACTTC. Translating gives CASSRDFLGEQYF.